This entry concerns a single TCR beta chain. No antigen is known for it. Time point defined: cycle 4 day 1 (C4D1), after about 6 weeks of nivolumab. Each patient relapsed following autologous stem cell transplantation, and prior brentuximab vedotin exposure differed. Thawed PBMCs were subjected to magnetic negative selection, which yielded isolated CD8+ T cells. The record originates from a study of PD-1 blockade in classical Hodgkin lymphoma. Study-wide results and limits: TCR diversity in CD4+, not CD8+, cells rose significantly by C4D1.

With 1 base clipped from V and 4 bases from J, the junction kept 0 bases outside the gene matches. Germline V gene lookup returns CDR1 SGDLS and CDR2 YYNGEE. The CDR3 is 13 residues long. Data came from immunoSEQ multiplex PCR; TCRdb stores just in-frame clones and leaves some out. This sample has roughly 20,000 clones; roughly 82% occur once, and the top ten carry approximately 7%. V usage is TRBV9 and J usage is TRBJ2-5; the match to TRBD2 covers 8 bases. The sequence was obtained from a human donor with classical Hodgkin lymphoma. Material: CD8+ T cells from blood, obtained before the fourth cycle of nivolumab. The CDR3 nucleotides read TGTGCCAGCAGCGTACGGGGGGGAGAGACCCAGTACTTC. Translation gives CASSVRGGETQYF.